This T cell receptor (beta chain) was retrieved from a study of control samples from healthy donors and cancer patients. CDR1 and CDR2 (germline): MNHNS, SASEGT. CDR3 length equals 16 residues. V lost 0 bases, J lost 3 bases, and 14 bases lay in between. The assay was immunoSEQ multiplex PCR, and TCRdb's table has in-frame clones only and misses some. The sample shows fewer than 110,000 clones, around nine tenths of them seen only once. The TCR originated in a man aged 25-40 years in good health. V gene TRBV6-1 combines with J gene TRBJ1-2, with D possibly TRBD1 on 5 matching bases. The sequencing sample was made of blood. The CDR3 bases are TGTGCCAGCAGTGAAGCTCTCGGGGTGGGGGACTATGGCTACACCTTC. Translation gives CASSEALGVGDYGYTF.